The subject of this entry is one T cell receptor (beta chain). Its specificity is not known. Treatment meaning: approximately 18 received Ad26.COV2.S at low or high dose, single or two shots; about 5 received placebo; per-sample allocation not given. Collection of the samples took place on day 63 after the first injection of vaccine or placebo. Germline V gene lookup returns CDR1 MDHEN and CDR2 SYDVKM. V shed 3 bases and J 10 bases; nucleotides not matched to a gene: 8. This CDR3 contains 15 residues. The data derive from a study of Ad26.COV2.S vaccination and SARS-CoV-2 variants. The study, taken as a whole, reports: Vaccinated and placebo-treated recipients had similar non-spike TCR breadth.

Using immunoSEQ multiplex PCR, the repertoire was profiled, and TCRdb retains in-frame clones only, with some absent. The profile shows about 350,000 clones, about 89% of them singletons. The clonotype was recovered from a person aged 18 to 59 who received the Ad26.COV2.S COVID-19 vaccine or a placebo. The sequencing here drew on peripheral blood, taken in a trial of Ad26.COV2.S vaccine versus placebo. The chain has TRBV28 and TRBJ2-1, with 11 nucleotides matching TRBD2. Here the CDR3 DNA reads TGTGCCAGCAGTTTCCATAGCGGGGGGGGCACCGAGCAGTTCTTC. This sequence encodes CASSFHSGGGTEQFF.